The entry that follows covers one T cell receptor beta chain sequence. The germline V and J ends were trimmed by 1 base and 1 base, with 10 bases remaining between them. The CDR3 runs 16 residues. CDR1 SEHNR and CDR2 FQNEAQ come from the germline V gene (reference sequence). From the roughly 120-subject validation cohort, which was separate from the approximately 720-subject first cohort, the donors were drawn. The data are from a study of cytomegalovirus exposure and HLA in healthy donors. For the study at large: The approximately 120 validation repertoires and the roughly 680 first-cohort repertoires shared a platform, a later analysis reported.

Clones were read by immunoSEQ multiplex PCR, and TCRdb kept only the in-frame ones, dropping some. The sample shows more than 60,000 clones, over 90% of them seen only once. The sequenced material came from PBMCs. This chain links TRBV7-9 with TRBJ2-2; possible D gene TRBD2, 5 bases. The TCR was taken from a young woman in good health and CMV-seropositive. DNA of the CDR3: TGTGCCAGCAGCTTAGTTGGGAGAAAGAACACCGGGGAGCTGTTTTTT. Protein sequence: CASSLVGRKNTGELFF.